The 12 T cell receptor beta chains below were found in one sample sequenced in a study of CXCR3-negative and CXCR3-positive naive CD8 T cells. cDNA libraries for TRB were generated by 5' RACE incorporating UMI labels. TCRdb processed the 5' RACE reads again and assigns one entry to each CDR3 protein, with no DNA. The sample table includes 75,000 or so distinct CDR3 sequences. Input material: naive CXCR3- CD8+ T cells from blood. Subset specified: CD45RO-CCR7+CD27+CD95- naive CD8+ T cells lacking CXCR3 (TNR3-). The receptors shown here come from a human donor in good health. Some clones in this sample may be carry-over from other donors' samples.

The V call is TRBV7-8, the J call TRBJ2-1; TCRdb designates TRBD1, a call that cannot be tested without DNA. In germline, CDR1 is SGHVS, CDR2 FQNEAQ. The CDR3 covers 15 residues. CDR3 in amino acids: CASSLAGGHYNEQFF.

CDR3: CASSTPSSYNEQFF. The rearrangement links TRBV12-3 or TRBV12-4 to TRBJ2-1. This CDR3 spans 14 amino acids.

CDR3 region: CATSRYNEQFF. This chain connects TRBV15 to TRBJ2-1. This CDR3 has 11 residues. CDR1 is LNHNV and CDR2 is YYDKDF in the germline V gene (reference sequence).

This chain connects TRBV20-1 to TRBJ2-2; TCRdb names TRBD2, which stays unverified in the absence of DNA. The CDR3 totals 16 residues. Germline assignment: CDR1 DFQATT and CDR2 SNEGSKA (reference sequence). CDR3 residues: CSATLWAGRHTGELFF.

The rearrangement joins TRBV5-1 to TRBJ2-1; no DNA is available, so the TRBD2 call from TCRdb remains unchecked. The CDR3 has 15 residues. Germline V gene data show CDR1 as SGHRS and CDR2 as YFSETQ. The CDR3 protein is CASSFFGGGPNEQFF.

The chain employs TRBV12-3 or TRBV12-4 and TRBJ1-5. The CDR3 runs 13 residues. This chain's CDR3 is CASSSGGFGPQHF.

CDR3 loop: CASRGVSLSDYYEQYF. The chain carries TRBV5-1 and TRBJ2-7; TCRdb indicates TRBD1, and absent DNA this call remains unverified. The CDR3 length is 16 residues. From germline, CDR1 is SGHRS and CDR2 YFSETQ.

The rearrangement links TRBV12-3 or TRBV12-4 to TRBJ2-2. This CDR3 comprises 12 residues. The CDR3 reads CASSLMGGELFF.

The chain links TRBV9 to TRBJ2-1; no DNA is available, so the TRBD2 call from TCRdb remains unchecked. The germline CDR1 and CDR2 sequences are SGDLS and YYNGEE. The CDR3 covers 16 residues. The CDR3 loop reads CASSVDVSGVGNEQFF.

The gene calls are TRBV29-1 and TRBJ2-7; no DNA is available, so the TRBD2 call from TCRdb remains unchecked. The CDR3 extends over 12 amino acids. Germline assignment: CDR1 SQVTM and CDR2 ANQGSEA. The CDR3 here is CSSIASTYEQYF.

The chain joins TRBV29-1 to TRBJ2-7; TCRdb lists TRBD1, though no DNA is available to test this call. CDR3 length equals 14 residues. Germline V CDR1 and CDR2: SQVTM, ANQGSEA. Here the CDR3 reads CSALGGRETYEQYF.

The V call is TRBV11-3, the J call TRBJ2-5; the D call from TCRdb, TRBD1, cannot be confirmed without DNA. This CDR3 has 13 residues. Germline CDR1 reads SGHNT; CDR2 reads YENEEA. CDR3: CASSPRGLETQYF.